The rows below give T cell receptor beta chains drawn from one sample of a study of PD-L1 blockade in urothelial cancer. Produced via immunoSEQ multiplex PCR; TCRdb's table is partial and in-frame only. The sample carries roughly 43,000 clones, about 84% recorded once. The sample in question was PBMCs, obtained around atezolizumab (anti-PD-L1) treatment. The receptors here all came from a man aged 55 to 70 with urothelial cancer. CDR3s include the opening cysteine and the closing phenylalanine or tryptophan. A D gene is named only where the DNA matches it firmly. Rows may omit the clone size; those that give it use once, few, many or a size class.

v_call	j_call	d_call	clone_size	cdr3_nt	cdr3_aa
TRBV18	TRBJ2-4	NA	NA	TGTGCCAGCTCACCACGCGGGGATTTCAAAAACATTCAGTACTTC	CASSPRGDFKNIQYF
TRBV5-1	TRBJ2-6	NA	once	TGCGCCAGCAGCTTGGCCATAACTGCCTCTGGGGCCAACGTCCTGACTTTC	CASSLAITASGANVLTF
TRBV27	TRBJ2-2	TRBD1	NA	TGTGCCAGCACCTTATCGGAGGGACAGGCGAACACCGGGGAGCTGTTTTTT	CASTLSEGQANTGELFF
TRBV28	TRBJ1-5	TRBD1	NA	TGTGCCAGCGGAGGACAGGGGAAAGGTCAGCCCCAGCATTTT	CASGGQGKGQPQHF
TRBV28	TRBJ1-5	NA	NA	TGTGCCAGCACCACTACGTATAGTCAGCCCCAGCATTTT	CASTTTYSQPQHF
TRBV29-1	TRBJ1-1	TRBD1	NA	TGCAGCGGACAGGGTTTTACTGAAGCTTTCTTT	CSGQGFTEAFF
TRBV15	TRBJ1-4	NA	NA	TGTGCCACCAGCTTCTGGTTGGGCATGGATGAAAAACTGTTTTTT	CATSFWLGMDEKLFF
TRBV9	TRBJ2-3	NA	NA	TGTGCCAGCAGCCCGAGGCCGGGGGTTTTGGATACGCAGTATTTT	CASSPRPGVLDTQYF
TRBV7-8	TRBJ1-5	TRBD1	NA	TGTGCCAGCAGCCCGGGGACAGGGAGCAATCAGCCCCAGCATTTT	CASSPGTGSNQPQHF
TRBV11-2	TRBJ2-6	NA	NA	TGTGCCAGCCGTCCGGCTGGGGCCAACGTCCTGACTTTC	CASRPAGANVLTF
TRBV7-6	TRBJ2-5	NA	NA	TGTGCCAGCAGCGTCGACTGGTCCCAAGAGACCCAGTACTTC	CASSVDWSQETQYF
TRBV11-2	TRBJ2-3	TRBD2	NA	TGTGCCAGCAGCTTAGGCGGGGGGGCATGGGGCACAGATACGCAGTATTTT	CASSLGGGAWGTDTQYF
TRBV18	TRBJ1-5	NA	NA	TGTGCCAGCTCAGGGGGCCGCAATCAGCCCCAGCATTTT	CASSGGRNQPQHF
TRBV18	TRBJ1-2	TRBD1	NA	TGTGCCAGCTCACCATTCTCCGACAGGGGGTATGGCTACACCTTC	CASSPFSDRGYGYTF
TRBV27	TRBJ2-6	TRBD2	NA	TGTGCCAGCAGTTCCTTCCCGCCGGGGAGGGCTGGCTCTGGGGCCAACGTCCTGACTTTC	CASSSFPPGRAGSGANVLTF
TRBV11-2	TRBJ2-7	NA	NA	TGTGCCAGCACCAAGACCGGGACTGCCATCTACGAGCAGTACTTC	CASTKTGTAIYEQYF
TRBV5-1	TRBJ1-4	NA	NA	TGCGCCAGCAGCTCCAGGTCAACTAATGAAAAACTGTTTTTT	CASSSRSTNEKLFF
TRBV7-9	TRBJ2-3	TRBD2	few	TGTGCCAGCAGCTTAAGCGGGGAAGATACGCAGTATTTT	CASSLSGEDTQYF
TRBV28	TRBJ1-5	NA	NA	TGTGCCAGCAGTTTGGTTGGGAGCCAGCCCCAGCATTTT	CASSLVGSQPQHF
TRBV7-2	TRBJ1-2	TRBD1	NA	TGTGCCAGCAGCTTATGGTCAGGGGGGTCTGGCTACACCTTC	CASSLWSGGSGYTF
TRBV6-1	TRBJ1-2	NA	NA	TGTGCCAGCAGTGTTGGTGGAGGAGACCCATACTATGGCTACACCTTC	CASSVGGGDPYYGYTF
TRBV6-1	TRBJ2-7	NA	NA	TGTGCCAGCAGTGAACCCGACAGGAAAGTCTCCTACGAGCAGTACTTC	CASSEPDRKVSYEQYF
TRBV29-1	TRBJ1-1	NA	NA	TGCAGCGTTGGAGGCCGGATGAACACTGAAGCTTTCTTT	CSVGGRMNTEAFF
TRBV4-2	TRBJ1-4	NA	NA	TGTGCCAGCAGCCAAGGACAACAGGTCGGGTCTGAAAAACTGTTTTTT	CASSQGQQVGSEKLFF
TRBV7-9	TRBJ2-3	TRBD2	NA	TGTGCCAGCAGCGAACTAGCGGGGCCTTGGGATACGCAGTATTTT	CASSELAGPWDTQYF
TRBV28	TRBJ1-2	NA	once	TGTGCCAGCAGTTTGCGGGGCCGCCTTGAGCGCTACACCTTC	CASSLRGRLERYTF
TRBV7-8	TRBJ1-3	NA	NA	TGTGCCAGCAGCCGTCAACTAGGGCAGGTGGAAGTCGGAAACACCATATATTTT	CASSRQLGQVEVGNTIYF
TRBV5-4	TRBJ2-3	TRBD2	NA	TGTGCCAGCAGCTTCTCCATCGGACTAGCGTCACCCTCAGATACGCAGTATTTT	CASSFSIGLASPSDTQYF
TRBV5-1	TRBJ1-1	NA	NA	TGCGCCAGCAGCGGAACGACAGGGAACACTGAAGCTTTCTTT	CASSGTTGNTEAFF
TRBV6-1	TRBJ2-2	TRBD2	few	TGTGCCAGCAGTGAATCCCCGGGACTAGCCAACACCGGGGAGCTGTTTTTT	CASSESPGLANTGELFF
TRBV5-1	TRBJ2-1	TRBD2	once	TGCGCCAGCAGCGCGAGGACTAGCGGGGGGGGGTACAATGAGCAGTTCTTC	CASSARTSGGGYNEQFF
TRBV19	TRBJ2-7	NA	NA	TGTGCCAGTAGTATGGATCCTTCAACAGGGAGAAGCTCCTACGAGCAGTACTTC	CASSMDPSTGRSSYEQYF
TRBV29-1	TRBJ1-2	NA	few	TGCAGCGTTGTCTCTGACGGGGGTTATGGCTACACCTTC	CSVVSDGGYGYTF
TRBV11-2	TRBJ2-2	TRBD2	NA	TGTGCCAGCAGCTCCGGACTAGCGGGATACTTAAACACCGGGGAGCTGTTTTTT	CASSSGLAGYLNTGELFF
TRBV19	TRBJ1-5	NA	NA	TGTGCCAGTAGACTCCTGGAGGGAATGGGGAATCAGCCCCAGCATTTT	CASRLLEGMGNQPQHF
TRBV5-1	TRBJ2-2	NA	NA	TGCGCCAGCAGCCCCTTTGGGCAGAACACCGGGGAGCTGTTTTTT	CASSPFGQNTGELFF
TRBV4-1	TRBJ2-3	NA	few	TGCGCCAGCAGCCAAGATGCAGGGTTCACAGATACGCAGTATTTT	CASSQDAGFTDTQYF
TRBV13	TRBJ2-1	TRBD1	NA	TGTGCCAGCAGCTCGGCCTGGACAGGGTTGTACAATGAGCAGTTCTTC	CASSSAWTGLYNEQFF
TRBV7-2	TRBJ1-4	NA	NA	TGTGCCAGCAGCTTACCACAAGAAAAACTGTTTTTT	CASSLPQEKLFF
TRBV13	TRBJ2-3	NA	NA	TGTGCCAGCAGCTTACTTCGGTCACCCGCCCACGCAGGAGAGGCGGCGGGAGATACGCAGTATTTT	CASSLLRSPAHAGEAAGDTQYF
TRBV29-1	TRBJ1-4	TRBD1	NA	TGCAGCGTTGGCACAGGGGGCGATTATGAAAAACTGTTTTTT	CSVGTGGDYEKLFF
TRBV5-5	TRBJ2-7	NA	NA	TGTGCCAGCAGCTTGGAGAGCTCCTACGAGCAGTACTTC	CASSLESSYEQYF
TRBV5-1	TRBJ2-7	NA	once	TGCGCCAGCAGCTTGGGACTACCTGATACGAACGAGCAGTACTTC	CASSLGLPDTNEQYF
TRBV19	TRBJ1-5	NA	NA	TGTGCCAGTAGTCCCCGGGGGTCTCAGGGTCTTGGTCGAGAGCCCCAGCATTTT	CASSPRGSQGLGREPQHF
TRBV19	TRBJ2-1	TRBD1	NA	TGTGCCAGTAGTATCCGGGACAGGGCCTCTAATGAGCAGTTCTTC	CASSIRDRASNEQFF
TRBV19	TRBJ2-1	TRBD2	once	TGTGCCAGTAGAACTGGAGTAGCGGGGTACAATGAGCAGTTCTTC	CASRTGVAGYNEQFF
TRBV4-3	TRBJ2-3	TRBD2	NA	TGCGCCAGCAGCCTTCGACTAGCGGGAGTGACAGATACGCAGTATTTT	CASSLRLAGVTDTQYF
TRBV2	TRBJ2-1	TRBD2	NA	TGTGCCAGCCTCCAACTAGCGGGGCCCCTGGGGTTCTTC	CASLQLAGPLGFF
TRBV11-2	TRBJ1-2	TRBD1	NA	TGTGCCAGCAGCTTTGGGACAGGGAATGGCTACACCTTC	CASSFGTGNGYTF
TRBV7-2	TRBJ2-2	NA	NA	TGTGCCAGCAGCTTAACACACCCCGGGGAGCTGTTTTTT	CASSLTHPGELFF
TRBV5-1	TRBJ2-3	TRBD1	NA	TGCGCCAGCAGCTTTACAGGGGGCAAGGCGGATACGCAGTATTTT	CASSFTGGKADTQYF
TRBV19	TRBJ2-2	NA	NA	TGTGCCAGTCGGCCACAGGGCATGGGATCGCACACCGGGGAGCTGTTTTTT	CASRPQGMGSHTGELFF
TRBV30	TRBJ2-7	TRBD2	NA	TGTGCCTGGAGTGTTACTAGCGGGAGCTCCTACGAGCAGTACTTC	CAWSVTSGSSYEQYF
TRBV5-1	TRBJ2-7	TRBD1	NA	TGCGCCAGCAGCGGAAGGGACAGGGCCTGGGAGCAGTACTTC	CASSGRDRAWEQYF
TRBV6-5	TRBJ1-5	TRBD1	few	TGTGCCAGCAGCACCGGACAGGGACGCAATCAGCCCCAGCATTTT	CASSTGQGRNQPQHF